This T cell receptor beta chain was recovered during a study of T cell responses to AZD1222 COVID-19 vaccine (TCRdb year 2021). About the full investigation: A total of 230 to 250 trial participants underwent TCR sequencing, of whom 207 had received two doses of AZD1222 and around 25 had received two doses of the MenACWY control vaccine. Trial participants were enrolled by age into 18-55, 56-69 and 70-plus year subgroups, with about 150, 28 and 57 TCR-sequenced participants respectively.

Overall study results and their limits: The 56-69-year group was small, and its depth increase did not reach significance, likely because of low power. Spike-specific TCR breadth and depth rose significantly after two AZD1222 doses compared with day 0 and with MenACWY recipients. Epitopes outside the regions mutated in the B.1.351 and B.1.1.7 variants were reportedly recognized by nearly half of the unique spike-specific TCRs. Because no day 14 peak-response samples were available, repertoires were characterized only after the peak T cell response. Conclusions about previously exposed vaccinees are limited because only six or seven AZD1222 recipients were SARS-CoV-2 seropositive at baseline. Most participants were white British and females outnumbered males, and the authors suggested that clonal diversity may have been underestimated. Vaccine-associated CD4 TCRs spanned the whole spike protein, with dominant responses in regions 160-218 and 743-854.

Counted from cysteine to phenylalanine, this CDR3 has 14 amino acids. Here the CDR3 DNA is all that survives: 42 bases in frame from base 1. CDR1 is given as MNHEY and CDR2 as SVGAGI, both from the germline V gene. The junction shows trimming of 5 bases on V and 2 bases on J, and the gene matches do not reach 2 bases of it. The sample's time point label is to be understood as: about 28 days (+/-7) after the second vaccine dose. AZD1222 recipients whose second dose came at about 4 weeks and those whose second dose came at about 12 weeks were combined into one group, since spike-specific TCR depth and breadth did not differ between the two schedules. Vaccinee samples came from UK trials COV001 and COV002, including a single-blind randomized controlled phase 2/3 trial of AZD1222 (ChAdOx1 nCoV-19) in healthy adults. For TCRbeta chain sequencing, PBMC samples from trial participants were taken at day 0 and at day 28 after the second dose.

Concerning this clone itself: The target of this receptor is not known. No base quality values were provided; no much bigger clone lies one nucleotide off.

The CDR3 regions of human TCRbeta chains were analyzed by immunosequencing. The study's processing was this. TCRs in the repertoires were compared against a reference library of SARS-CoV-2-specific TCRs that had been generated with the MIRA antigen-specificity platform. Breadth was defined as the fraction of unique TCRs that were SARS-CoV-2-associated. Depth was defined as the fraction of total T cells that were SARS-CoV-2-associated. Using the MIRA data, every spike-specific TCR was mapped to the spike region that the TCR reacted to and assigned to either a CD4 or a CD8 class. Log10-transformed breadth and depth values were compared by one-way ANOVA with Sidak's multiple comparisons tests. TCRdb carries this immuneACCESS record with in-frame sequences only. Its versions omit some clonotypes, under half of them owing to an unresolved V gene in the studies checked, with the rest unexplained. For V, J and clone size, that table is used; D and trimming come from the DNA. The sample contains around 99,000 clones, roughly 87% of them found a single time. The ten largest clonotypes hold around 4.5% of the sample.

Here the chain combines TRBV6-5 and TRBJ1-2, and TRBD1 aligns with 10 junction nucleotides. The sample consisted of peripheral blood, taken 28 days after the second AZD1222 dose. The clonotype was recovered from an adult who received the AZD1222 COVID-19 vaccine. The CDR3 region has the sequence CASSLDRGNYGYTF. In nucleotides, the sequence is TGTGCCAGCAGTCTGGACAGGGGGAACTATGGCTACACCTTC.